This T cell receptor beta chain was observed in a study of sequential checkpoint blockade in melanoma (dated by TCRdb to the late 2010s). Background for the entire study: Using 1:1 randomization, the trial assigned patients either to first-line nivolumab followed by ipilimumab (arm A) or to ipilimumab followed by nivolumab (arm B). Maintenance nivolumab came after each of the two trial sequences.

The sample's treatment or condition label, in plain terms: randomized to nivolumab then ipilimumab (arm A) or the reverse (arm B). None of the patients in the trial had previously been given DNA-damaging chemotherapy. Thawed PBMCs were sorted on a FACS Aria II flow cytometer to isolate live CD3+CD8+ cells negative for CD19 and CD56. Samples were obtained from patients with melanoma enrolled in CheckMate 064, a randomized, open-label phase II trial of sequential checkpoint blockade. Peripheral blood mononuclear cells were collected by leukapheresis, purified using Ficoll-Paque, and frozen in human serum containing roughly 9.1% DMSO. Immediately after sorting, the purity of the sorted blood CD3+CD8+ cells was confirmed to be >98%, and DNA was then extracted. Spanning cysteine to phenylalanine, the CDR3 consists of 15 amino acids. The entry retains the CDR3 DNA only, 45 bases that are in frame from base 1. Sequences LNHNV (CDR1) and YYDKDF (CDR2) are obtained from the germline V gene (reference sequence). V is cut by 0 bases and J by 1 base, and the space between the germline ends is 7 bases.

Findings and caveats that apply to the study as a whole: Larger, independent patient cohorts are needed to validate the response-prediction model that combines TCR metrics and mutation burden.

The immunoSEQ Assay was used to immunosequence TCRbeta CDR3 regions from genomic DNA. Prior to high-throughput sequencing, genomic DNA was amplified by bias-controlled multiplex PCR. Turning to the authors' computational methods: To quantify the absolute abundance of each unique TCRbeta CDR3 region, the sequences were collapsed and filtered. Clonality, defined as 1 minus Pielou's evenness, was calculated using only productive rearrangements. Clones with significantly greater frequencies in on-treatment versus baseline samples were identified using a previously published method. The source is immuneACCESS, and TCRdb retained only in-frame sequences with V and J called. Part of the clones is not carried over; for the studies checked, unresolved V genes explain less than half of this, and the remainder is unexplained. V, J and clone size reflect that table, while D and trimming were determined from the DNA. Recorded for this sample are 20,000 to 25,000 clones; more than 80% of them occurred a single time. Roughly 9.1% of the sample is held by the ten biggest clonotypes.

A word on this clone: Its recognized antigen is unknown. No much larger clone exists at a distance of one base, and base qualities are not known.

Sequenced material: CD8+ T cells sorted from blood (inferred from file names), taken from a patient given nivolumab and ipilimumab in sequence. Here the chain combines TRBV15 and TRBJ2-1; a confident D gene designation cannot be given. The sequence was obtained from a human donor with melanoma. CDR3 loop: CATSRDLRSYNEQFF. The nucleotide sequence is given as TGTGCCACCAGCAGAGATTTGCGGTCCTACAATGAGCAGTTCTTC. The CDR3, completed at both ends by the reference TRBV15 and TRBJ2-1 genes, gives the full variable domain DAMVIQNPRYQVTQFGKPVTLSCSQTLNHNVMYWYQQKSSQAPKLLFHYYDKDFNNEADTPDNFQSRRPNTSFCFLDIRSPGLGDTAMYLCATSRDLRSYNEQFFGPGTRLTVL.